The clone carrying this T cell receptor beta chain has a count of ten or more. V shed 10 bases and J shed 10 bases, with 20 bases lying between them. Germline lookup yields CDR1 MDHEN and CDR2 SYDVKM. The CDR3 loop spans 12 amino acids. Each CDR3 protein gets one entry after TCRdb re-called the RT-PCR reads with MiXCR. The sample yields 650,000 to 800,000 distinct CDR3 sequences, about 14% seen once. The sequencing input was memory CD4+ T cells from blood. This TCR was sampled from a female donor in good health, serving as a healthy control. This rearrangement joins TRBV28 to TRBJ2-7; D perhaps matches TRBD2 (6 bases). CDR3 DNA sequence: TGTGCCACCAACACCCCCGGGAGCCCTCAGTACTTC. Its protein product is CATNTPGSPQYF.